These 9 T cell receptor beta chains came from one sample sequenced in a study of brain metastases from non-small cell lung cancer. Sequencing used immunoSEQ multiplex PCR; TCRdb keeps in-frame clones, though not all of them. The sample holds approximately 3,000 clones; around 86% are singletons and the top ten take roughly 4%. Sequenced input: primary lung tumor tissue. The receptor set was obtained from a donor older than 35 with non-small cell lung cancer.

For this clone: A junction end diverges from the germline sequence, so it may reflect a read error. Other DNA sequences in the sample encode the same CDR3. The chain has TRBV7-2 and TRBJ1-6, with D uncertain. The CDR3 contains 16 residues. CDR1 and CDR2 (germline): SGHTA, FQGNSA. The CDR3 here is CASSLLQSRGNSPLHF. CDR3 nucleotides: TGTGCCAGCAGCTTGCTACAGTCCCGAGGAAATTCACCTCTCCACTTT.

The chain recombines TRBV18 with TRBJ1-2; a weak D match, TRBD1 (6 bases). The CDR3 has 14 residues. Trimming shortened V by 1 base and J by 3 bases, and 9 bases separated the two germline ends. Germline V gene lookup returns CDR1 KGHSH and CDR2 LQKENI. CDR3 amino acids: CASSPQAGDYGYTF. The CDR3 DNA reads TGTGCCAGCTCACCACAGGCAGGGGACTATGGCTACACCTTC.

This chain uses TRBV6-1 with TRBJ1-1; tentative D call: TRBD1 (6 bases). The ends were cut back, 5 bases at V and 2 bases at J, with 15 bases in the middle. The CDR3 is 15 amino acids. Per the germline V gene, CDR1 is MNHNS and CDR2 is SASEGT. CDR3 region: CASSLGGQSNTEAFF. CDR3 sequence (DNA): TGTGCCAGCAGTCTCGGCGGACAGTCCAACACTGAAGCTTTCTTT.

V usage is TRBV6-5 and J usage is TRBJ1-3; D perhaps matches TRBD1 (6 bases). Germline V CDR1 and CDR2: MNHEY, SVGAGI. Between the trimmed V and J ends, which lost 6 bases and 3 bases, there was a span of 15 bases. CDR3 length equals 15 residues. CDR3 in DNA: TGTGCCAGCAGCGCTGACAGGAATCATGGAAACACCATATATTTT. This gives the protein CASSADRNHGNTIYF.

The chain has TRBV20-1 and TRBJ2-3; no definite D call. CDR3 length: 11 residues. Trimming removed 3 bases at V and 6 bases at J, with 7 bases between. Germline CDR1 reads DFQATT; CDR2 reads SNEGSKA (reference sequence). For the CDR3, the DNA is TGCAGTGCTAGTACGCCGGATACGCAGTATTTT. Translation: CSASTPDTQYF.

CDR3 in amino acids: CASSANAYEQYF. CDR3 DNA: TGTGCCAGCAGTGCTAATGCCTACGAGCAGTACTTC. The chain couples TRBV2 to TRBJ2-7, with unresolved D. Germline V lookup: CDR1 SNHLY, CDR2 FYNNEI. CDR3 size: 12 residues. V dropped 4 bases and J dropped 2 bases, with 6 bases sitting between them.

In regard to this clone: At one of its ends the junction is not consistent with the germline gene, which may arise from a read error. The same CDR3 is also encoded by other DNA sequences in this sample. The rearrangement joins TRBV27 to TRBJ2-3; unclear D gene. The CDR3 totals 13 residues. The V gene's germline CDR1 is MNHEY and CDR2 SMNVEV (reference sequence). CDR3 region: CASISRATDTQYF. The DNA for the CDR3 is TGTGCCAGCATCTCTCGGGCAACAGATACACAGTATTTT.

The V gene is TRBV9, the J gene TRBJ1-3, with D unresolved. Trimming stripped 3 bases from V and 4 bases from J, with 5 bases between. Germline values: CDR1 SGDLS, CDR2 YYNGEE. The CDR3 consists of 12 residues. CDR3 in DNA: TGTGCCAGCAGCGCGCTCGGAAACACCATATATTTT. This codes for CASSALGNTIYF.

CDR3 sequence reads: CASSQSQGTEAFF. The CDR3 nucleotides read TGTGCCAGCAGCCAGTCTCAGGGCACTGAAGCTTTCTTT. The chain employs TRBV9 and TRBJ1-1; D is possibly TRBD1 (5 bases). Trimming pared 4 bases from V and 4 bases from J, leaving 11 bases between. This CDR3 is built from 13 residues. Germline V lookup: CDR1 SGDLS, CDR2 YYNGEE.